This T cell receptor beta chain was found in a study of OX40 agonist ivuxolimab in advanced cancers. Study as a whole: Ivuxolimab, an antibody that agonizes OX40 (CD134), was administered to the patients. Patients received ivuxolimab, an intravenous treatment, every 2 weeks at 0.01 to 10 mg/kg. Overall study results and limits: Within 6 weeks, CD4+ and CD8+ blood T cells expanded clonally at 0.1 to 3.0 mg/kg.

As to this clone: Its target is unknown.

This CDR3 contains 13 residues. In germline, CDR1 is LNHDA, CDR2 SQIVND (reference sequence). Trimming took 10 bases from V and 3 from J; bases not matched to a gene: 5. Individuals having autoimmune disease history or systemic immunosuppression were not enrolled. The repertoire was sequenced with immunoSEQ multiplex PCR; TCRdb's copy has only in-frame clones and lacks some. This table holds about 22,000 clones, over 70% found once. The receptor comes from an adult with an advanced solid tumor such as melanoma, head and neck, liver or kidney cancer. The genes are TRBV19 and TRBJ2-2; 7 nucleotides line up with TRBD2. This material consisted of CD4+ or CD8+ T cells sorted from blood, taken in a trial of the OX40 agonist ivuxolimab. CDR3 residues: CATRDYYTGELFF. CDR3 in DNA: TGTGCCACTCGGGACTACTACACCGGGGAGCTGTTTTTT. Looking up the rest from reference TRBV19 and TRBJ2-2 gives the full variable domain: DGGITQSPKYLFRKEGQNVTLSCEQNLNHDAMYWYRQDPGQGLRLIYYSQIVNDFQKGDIAEGYSVSREKKESFPLTVTSAQKNPTAFYLCATRDYYTGELFFGEGSRLTVL.